This entry lists 6 T cell receptor beta chains sequenced from one sample in a study of metastatic and nonmetastatic thyroid tumors. Through MiXCR, TCRdb re-clonotyped the PCR reads. The profile covers 15,000 to 20,000 clones, with roughly a quarter appearing a single time and around 16% taken by the ten largest. No treatment had been given to any patient before thyroid surgery. Input material: tumor tissue. The receptors originated from a female donor with papillary thyroid cancer or a benign thyroid nodule (not recorded which). Some clones in this sample may be carry-over from other donors' samples.

This clone was counted ten times or more. This chain links TRBV20-1 with TRBJ2-1, with TRBD2 identical over 8 bases. The CDR3 extends over 15 amino acids. V shed 0 bases, J shed 5 bases, and the junction held 6 bases outside the gene matches. Germline CDR1 reads DFQATT; CDR2 reads SNEGSKA (reference sequence). The CDR3 DNA follows: TGCAGTGCTAGAGATGCGAGCGGGAGTCACAATGAGCAGTTCTTC. Protein product: CSARDASGSHNEQFF.

The rearrangement links TRBV15 to TRBJ2-1; D possibly matches TRBD1 or TRBD2 (5 bases each). The CDR3 length is 14 residues. CDR1 is LNHNV and CDR2 is YYDKDF in the germline V gene (reference sequence). The CDR3 DNA sequence: TGTTTCACCAGGGACCCAAAGGGGCACAATGAGCAGTTCTTC. Protein sequence: CFTRDPKGHNEQFF.

The sample holds many counts of this clone. The rearrangement joins TRBV7-9 to TRBJ2-1; perhaps D is TRBD1 or TRBD2 (5 bases each). Germline V gene lookup returns CDR1 SEHNR and CDR2 FQNEAQ (reference sequence). Deletions cut 4 bases from V and 2 bases from J, with 18 bases between. CDR3 size: 17 residues. The CDR3 spells CASSSNKPLGAYNEQFF. CDR3 bases: TGTGCCAGCAGCTCCAACAAACCTCTGGGGGCCTACAATGAGCAGTTCTTC.

V and J are TRBV2 and TRBJ2-1; D gene ambiguous. Germline V lookup: CDR1 SNHLY, CDR2 FYNNEI. This CDR3 spans 11 amino acids. The V end lost 8 bases, the J end lost 12 bases, and 14 bases lay between the germline ends. The CDR3 nucleotides read TGTGCCAGCGACCTGGGCTCGTCGCAGTTCTTC. Translated: CASDLGSSQFF.

This clone rates as medium-sized. An end of the junction does not agree with germline; a read error may underlie this. The chain links TRBV6-2 or TRBV6-3 to TRBJ2-7; TRBD2 is a possible D gene (5 bases). The CDR3 is 13 amino acids. Germline V CDR1 and CDR2: MNHEY, SVGEGT. CDR3 in amino acids: CASSYGSPGSRDF. The CDR3 bases are TGTGCCAGCAGTTACGGGAGCCCGGGAAGTCGGGACTTC.

V gene TRBV5-8 combines with J gene TRBJ2-3, with TRBD2 identical over 9 bases. The V and J ends lost 6 bases and 4 bases, in that order; junction bases with no gene match: 6. CDR1 SGHTS and CDR2 YDEGEE come from the germline V gene. The CDR3 is 14 residues long. The CDR3 DNA is TGTGCCAGCATCCTTGCGGGGGGGGCAGATACGCAGTATTTT. Its protein product is CASILAGGADTQYF.